Described below is a single T cell receptor (beta chain) sequence and its context. The germline V gene has CDR1 SNHLY and CDR2 FYNNEI. The CDR3 has 13 residues. V shed 6 bases and J 7 bases; nucleotides not matched to a gene: 8. Sequencing was performed with immunoSEQ multiplex PCR; in TCRdb, only in-frame clones are kept and a portion is missing. This table has approximately 90,000 clones, around 77% appearing once. This record belongs to a study of cytotoxic CD8 clonotypes in ibrutinib-treated CLL. This sequence was found in a human donor with chronic lymphocytic leukemia. The chain carries TRBV2 and TRBJ2-7; the match to TRBD2 covers 8 bases. Sequenced material: PBMCs, taken after 24 months of ibrutinib treatment. The CDR3 spells CASSGTRGEEQYF. CDR3 nucleotide sequence: TGTGCCAGCAGCGGGACTAGGGGAGAGGAGCAGTACTTC.